Following are 32 T cell receptor beta chains from one sample sequenced in a study of blood T cell repertoires in COVID-19. The assay was immunoSEQ multiplex PCR, and TCRdb's table has in-frame clones only and misses some. The sample lists roughly 160,000 clones, around 87% seen once, with over 9% in the top ten. The source material was peripheral blood. The receptors derive from a woman in her 70s with COVID-19, enrolled during active disease.

The CDR3 region is CASSPRRGVYNEQFF. CDR3 nucleotide sequence: TGTGCCAGCAGCCCACGGCGGGGGGTCTACAATGAGCAGTTCTTC. This rearrangement joins TRBV7-6 to TRBJ2-1; TRBD2 aligns across 8 bases. From germline, CDR1 is SGHVS and CDR2 FNYEAQ. The CDR3 extends over 15 amino acids. The V segment lost 5 bases and the J segment 3 bases; nucleotides outside the gene matches: 6.

The chain has TRBV7-9 and TRBJ1-6, with D possibly matching TRBD1 (6 bases). Per germline, CDR1 SEHNR and CDR2 FQNEAQ (reference sequence). The CDR3 consists of 14 residues. V lost 3 bases and J lost 11, with 14 bases in between. The chain's CDR3 is CASSFETGSPPLHF. For the CDR3, the DNA is TGTGCCAGCAGCTTCGAGACAGGTTCCCCACCCCTCCACTTT. Drawing the rest from reference TRBV7-9 and TRBJ1-6, the complete variable domain is DTGVSQNPRHKITKRGQNVTFRCDPISEHNRLYWYRQTLGQGPEFLTYFQNEAQLEKSRLLSDRFSAERPKGSFSTLEIQRTEQGDSAMYLCASSFETGSPPLHFGNGTRLTVT.

The rearrangement joins TRBV3-1 (or the pseudogene TRBV3-2) to TRBJ1-6; 9 bases are shared with TRBD1. Germline CDR1 is LGHDT and CDR2 is YNNKEL (reference sequence). The length of the CDR3 is 16 residues. Trimming removed 2 bases from V and 7 bases from J; junction bases left unmatched: 6. DNA of the CDR3: TGTGCCAGCAGCCAATTAGCCGGGACAGGGAATTCACCCCTCCACTTT. This codes for CASSQLAGTGNSPLHF.

The rearrangement links TRBV6-5 to TRBJ1-4, with unresolved D. CDR3 length: 14 residues. V lost 8 bases, J lost 7 bases, and 17 bases lay in between. The germline V gene encodes CDR1 MNHEY and CDR2 SVGAGI. The CDR3 DNA reads TGTGCCAGCGGCGGCGGCCGCCGCGTTGAAAAACTGTTTTTT. This translates into CASGGGRRVEKLFF.

This chain links TRBV6-5 with TRBJ1-1, with D perhaps matching TRBD1 (5 bases). Germline lookup yields CDR1 MNHEY and CDR2 SVGAGI. This CDR3 contains 12 residues. V dropped 4 bases and J dropped 6 bases, with 9 bases sitting between them. CDR3 in amino acids: CASSWRDAEAFF. The CDR3 nucleotides read TGTGCCAGCAGTTGGCGGGACGCTGAAGCTTTCTTT.

This chain connects TRBV7-9 to TRBJ2-7, with a tentative D call TRBD1 (6 bases). This CDR3 region has 14 residues. Trimming pared 7 bases from V and 1 base from J, leaving 14 bases between. CDR1 is SEHNR, CDR2 FQNEAQ, per germline (reference sequence). In DNA form, the CDR3 reads TGTGCCAGCACCTCTGACAGGTTATCCTACGAGCAGTACTTC. It codes for CASTSDRLSYEQYF.

The CDR3 DNA reads TGTGCCAGCAGGGCTACAGGGGTCGGAAACACCATATATTTT. It translates to CASRATGVGNTIYF. V gene TRBV7-9 combines with J gene TRBJ1-3; 7 bases agree with TRBD1. This CDR3 spans 14 amino acids. V dropped 6 bases and J dropped 4; count of bases not matched to a gene: 6. Germline V gene lookup returns CDR1 SEHNR and CDR2 FQNEAQ (reference sequence). Full variable domain (rest looked up from reference TRBV7-9 and TRBJ1-3): DTGVSQNPRHKITKRGQNVTFRCDPISEHNRLYWYRQTLGQGPEFLTYFQNEAQLEKSRLLSDRFSAERPKGSFSTLEIQRTEQGDSAMYLCASRATGVGNTIYFGEGSWLTVV.

This chain uses TRBV19 with TRBJ1-4; unclear D gene. The V end was cut by 5 bases, the J end by 4 bases, with 8 bases between. The CDR3 length is 13 residues. Germline lookup yields CDR1 LNHDA and CDR2 SQIVND (reference sequence). Here the CDR3 DNA reads TGTGCCAGTAGTCCGCGGAGTAATGAAAAACTGTTTTTT. Translating it yields CASSPRSNEKLFF.

The rearrangement joins TRBV29-1 to TRBJ1-2; 7 bases are a match to TRBD1. Trimming cost V 4 bases and J 7 bases; bases outside gene matches: 6. The CDR3 length is 12 residues. Looked up from germline, CDR1 is SQVTM and CDR2 is ANQGSEA. CDR3 residues: CSVARQGRGYTF. CDR3 coding DNA: TGCAGCGTTGCCCGACAGGGACGTGGCTACACCTTC.

The CDR3 nucleotides are TGTGCCAGCAGGGGGACAGGGAAATATGGCTACACCTTC. It translates to CASRGTGKYGYTF. The chain recombines TRBV3-1 (or the pseudogene TRBV3-2) with TRBJ1-2; 9 positions agree with TRBD1. Unmatched junction bases numbered 4, after V lost 6 bases and J lost 5 bases. In germline, CDR1 is LGHDT, CDR2 YNNKEL (reference sequence). The CDR3 is made up of 13 amino acids.

The rearrangement joins TRBV10-3 to TRBJ2-2; TRBD2 agrees at 7 bases. CDR1 ENHRY and CDR2 SYGVKD come from the germline V gene. Trimming cost V 6 bases and J 4 bases; bases outside gene matches: 2. The CDR3 is made up of 13 amino acids. The chain's CDR3 is CAIRGEGTGELFF. As DNA, the CDR3 is TGTGCCATCAGAGGGGAGGGCACCGGGGAGCTGTTTTTT.

Only one count was recorded for this clone. This chain connects TRBV29-1 to TRBJ2-3, with D possibly matching TRBD2 (6 bases). From germline, CDR1 is SQVTM and CDR2 ANQGSEA. The CDR3 length is 11 residues. The V end was cut by 3 bases, the J end by 6 bases, with 7 bases between. DNA of the CDR3: TGCAGCGTTGAGGGGAGGGATACGCAGTATTTT. Protein product: CSVEGRDTQYF.

This rearrangement joins TRBV2 to TRBJ1-4, with TRBD1 identical over 9 bases. The CDR3 covers 14 residues. The J segment lost 10 bases and the V segment lost 5 bases, leaving 8 bases of the junction unmatched. CDR1 is SNHLY, CDR2 FYNNEI, per germline. CDR3 bases: TGTGCCAGCAGTCCTGGGACAGGGACTGGAAAACTGTTTTTT. Protein product: CASSPGTGTGKLFF.

This chain joins TRBV9 and TRBJ2-1; 8 nucleotides agree with TRBD2. Germline V gene sequence: CDR1 SGDLS, CDR2 YYNGEE. This CDR3 is built from 14 residues. J gave up 9 bases and V 0 bases, and 5 bases lay outside the gene matches. This chain's CDR3 is CASSVGVTSGEQFF. DNA for the CDR3: TGTGCCAGCAGCGTAGGGGTTACTAGCGGTGAGCAGTTCTTC.

This clone was recorded only once. The rearrangement uses TRBV3-1 (or the pseudogene TRBV3-2) and TRBJ1-5; weak D call: TRBD1 (5 bases). The V and J ends lost 0 bases and 6 bases respectively, with 12 bases between them. Germline V gives CDR1 LGHDT, CDR2 YNNKEL (reference sequence). The CDR3 has 15 amino acids. CDR3 coding DNA: TGTGCCAGCAGCCAAGATCAAGGGGTTGGTCAGCCCCAGCATTTT. It translates to CASSQDQGVGQPQHF.

This clone was found a few times. The chain is built from TRBV27 and TRBJ1-5; D gene unclear. The V end lost 6 bases, the J end lost 0 bases, and 21 bases lay between the germline ends. Looked up from germline, CDR1 is MNHEY and CDR2 is SMNVEV (reference sequence). The CDR3 is 18 amino acids. The CDR3 sequence: CASSLNFWAGSSNQPQHF. The DNA for the CDR3 is TGTGCCAGCAGCTTAAACTTCTGGGCAGGATCTAGCAATCAGCCCCAGCATTTT.

This chain connects TRBV28 to TRBJ1-6; D remains unclear. Trimming removed 7 bases at V and 3 bases at J, with 7 bases between. CDR3 size: 13 residues. Germline lookup yields CDR1 MDHEN and CDR2 SYDVKM. CDR3 sequence: CASTGYYNSPLHF. In nucleotides, the CDR3 is TGTGCCAGCACCGGTTACTATAATTCACCCCTCCACTTT.

This clone occurred once. The J gene is TRBJ2-3, the V gene TRBV6-1; 10 nucleotides match TRBD2. This CDR3 is built from 15 residues. CDR1 and CDR2 from the germline V gene are MNHNS and SASEGT. The trim removed 2 bases at V and 5 bases at J, leaving 4 bases unmatched. The CDR3 here is CASSELAGEVDTQYF. The CDR3 DNA is TGTGCCAGCAGTGAACTAGCGGGGGAGGTAGATACGCAGTATTTT.

This sequence joins TRBV7-9 and TRBJ1-3; D might be TRBD1 (6 bases). Germline CDR1 SEHNR, CDR2 FQNEAQ (reference sequence). The CDR3 consists of 12 residues. CDR3 sequence (DNA): TGTGGCACGGACAGCTCTGGAAACACCATATATTTT. This sequence encodes CGTDSSGNTIYF.

The V call is TRBV2, the J call TRBJ2-1, with 10 bases fitting TRBD2. V lost 4 bases, J lost 6 bases, and 3 bases stayed unmatched. Germline-derived CDR1 and CDR2 are SNHLY and FYNNEI. The CDR3 consists of 14 residues. CDR3 sequence reads: CASSGLAGVNEQFF. In nucleotides, the CDR3 is TGTGCCAGCAGTGGTCTAGCGGGGGTCAATGAGCAGTTCTTC.

The J gene is TRBJ1-1, the V gene TRBV7-3; 9 bases agree with TRBD1. V gave up 2 bases and J gave up 7 bases; unmatched junction bases: 5. This CDR3 region has 14 residues. In germline, CDR1 is SGHTA, CDR2 FQGTGA. CDR3 amino acids: CASSLHRGLSEAFF. CDR3 nucleotide sequence: TGTGCCAGCAGCTTACACAGGGGGCTTAGTGAAGCTTTCTTT.

This clone was detected only once. V usage is TRBV19 and J usage is TRBJ1-2; unclear D gene. Trimming shortened V by 3 bases and J by 0 bases, and 8 bases separated the two germline ends. The CDR3 covers 14 residues. The germline V gene encodes CDR1 LNHDA and CDR2 SQIVND (reference sequence). The CDR3 sequence is CASSIPPANYGYTF. DNA for the CDR3: TGTGCCAGTAGTATCCCCCCCGCTAACTATGGCTACACCTTC.

V gene TRBV5-1 combines with J gene TRBJ1-3; the match to TRBD1 covers 10 bases. V dropped 0 bases and J dropped 4; count of bases not matched to a gene: 4. Germline CDR1 reads SGHRS; CDR2 reads YFSETQ. The CDR3 runs to 16 residues. The CDR3, as DNA: TGCGCCAGCAGCTTGGCCGACAGGGGGCACGGAAACACCATATATTTT. Translation: CASSLADRGHGNTIYF.

This clone occurred a few times. In DNA form, the CDR3 reads TGCGCCAGCATTGGGGTACTAGACAGGGGGCTCAACGAGCAGTACTTC. Protein: CASIGVLDRGLNEQYF. The chain is built from TRBV10-2 and TRBJ2-7, with TRBD1 matching over 10 bases. The CDR3 sequence is 16 residues long. The junction had 14 bases not matched to a gene; V was cut back by 7 bases and J by 5 bases. Germline CDR1 is WSHSY and CDR2 is SAAADI.

This clone was seen only a few times. The V call is TRBV6-5, the J call TRBJ1-4; D is perhaps TRBD1 (5 bases). Deletions cut 7 bases from V and 8 bases from J, with 14 bases between. The CDR3 consists of 13 residues. Germline CDR1 MNHEY, CDR2 SVGAGI. CDR3 in amino acids: CASTLAGGEKLFF. The CDR3 coding sequence is TGTGCCAGCACCCTCGCGGGGGGGGAAAAACTGTTTTTT.

The J gene is TRBJ2-5, the V gene TRBV4-1; 10 nucleotides agree with TRBD2. Per the germline V gene, CDR1 is MGHRA and CDR2 is YSYEKL. V dropped 0 bases and J dropped 4; count of bases not matched to a gene: 5. The length of the CDR3 is 16 residues. CDR3 region: CASSQEELAGSETQYF. The CDR3 DNA reads as TGCGCCAGCAGCCAAGAGGAACTAGCGGGGTCAGAGACCCAGTACTTC.

The V gene is TRBV9, the J gene TRBJ1-6, with a weak D call TRBD1 (6 bases). CDR3 length: 17 amino acids. Trimming cost V 0 bases and J 4 bases, with 14 bases left between them. CDR1 is SGDLS and CDR2 is YYNGEE in the germline V gene. The CDR3 here is CASSVGSGENYNSPLHF. CDR3 DNA: TGTGCCAGCAGCGTAGGGTCAGGGGAGAATTATAATTCACCCCTCCACTTT. The entire variable domain, with the rest obtained from reference TRBV9 and TRBJ1-6, is as follows: DSGVTQTPKHLITATGQRVTLRCSPRSGDLSVYWYQQSLDQGLQFLIQYYNGEERAKGNILERFSAQQFPDLHSELNLSSLELGDSALYFCASSVGSGENYNSPLHFGNGTRLTVT.

This chain links TRBV28 with TRBJ2-5, with D maybe TRBD1 (6 bases). Germline V gene sequence: CDR1 MDHEN, CDR2 SYDVKM. V was shortened by 6 bases and J by 9 bases, with 17 bases between the two germline ends. This CDR3 spans 13 amino acids. The CDR3 DNA sequence: TGTGCCAGCAGCCCGGGGACACCCCTAGCCCAGTACTTC. This encodes CASSPGTPLAQYF.

V is TRBV28 and J is TRBJ2-6, with 9 bases that match TRBD2. Germline CDR1 is MDHEN and CDR2 is SYDVKM. Trimming removed 3 bases from V and 0 bases from J; junction bases left unmatched: 9. The CDR3 length is 19 residues. The CDR3 sequence: CASSFSGGGALSGANVLTF. The CDR3 nucleotides read TGTGCCAGCAGTTTTAGCGGGGGAGGGGCTCTCTCTGGGGCCAACGTCCTGACTTTC.

The V gene is TRBV28, the J gene TRBJ1-2, with a weak D call TRBD1 (5 bases). V was pared by 3 bases and J by 1 base, with 12 bases between. The CDR3 has 15 residues. Germline loops: CDR1 MDHEN, CDR2 SYDVKM. CDR3 in DNA: TGTGCCAGCAGTTTTTGGCAGGACAATAACTATGGCTACACCTTC. It codes for CASSFWQDNNYGYTF.

The chain has TRBV15 and TRBJ1-4; TRBD1 aligns across 7 bases. Germline loops: CDR1 LNHNV, CDR2 YYDKDF (reference sequence). The V gene end was trimmed by 5 bases and the J gene end by 4 bases; junction bases not matched to a gene: 4. There are 14 residues in the CDR3. CDR3 sequence: CATSRGTVNEKLFF. The CDR3 DNA sequence: TGTGCCACCAGCCGCGGGACAGTTAATGAAAAACTGTTTTTT.

V usage is TRBV2 and J usage is TRBJ1-1; TRBD1 matches at 9 bases. The CDR3 has 13 amino acids. Germline CDR1 and CDR2: SNHLY and FYNNEI. J lost 7 bases, V lost 4 bases, and 4 bases had no gene match. The CDR3: CASSAGTGYEAFF. CDR3 bases: TGTGCCAGCAGTGCCGGGACAGGGTATGAAGCTTTCTTT.